This T cell receptor beta chain is drawn from a study of shared clonotypes between healthy human individuals. Study-wide background: Donors had three CD4 naive, three CD4 memory, two CD8 naive and one CD8 memory plate apiece. Study-wide results and limits: Although depth was large, rarefaction showed that sequencing of the sorted subsets was incomplete.

Notes on this clone: Its antigen is not known.

Both subsets, CD45RA+ naive and CD45RA-negative memory, were split from the CD4+ cells. V was pared by 3 bases and J by 10 bases, with 10 bases of the junction left unmatched. The length of the CDR3 is 15 residues. The germline V gene encodes CDR1 PRHDT and CDR2 FYEKMQ (reference sequence). Original processing notes: Because ImmunoSEQ provided only junction sequences with no quality scores, the filtering differed. Generated by immunoSEQ multiplex PCR, the TCRdb table keeps only in-frame clones and is missing some. Clonal size and the V and J genes are those of that table, whereas D and trimming came from the DNA. This sample has some 500,000 clones, with around 95% found just once.

V usage is TRBV13 and J usage is TRBJ2-1; 9 nucleotides align to TRBD2. The sample was naive CD4+ T cells sorted from blood. The subset denotes: CD45RA+ positively selected. The sequence derives from a woman aged 30 to 39 in good health. CDR3 in amino acids: CASSLAIAGVWEQFF. The CDR3 DNA reads TGTGCCAGCAGCTTGGCGATAGCGGGAGTCTGGGAGCAGTTCTTC.